Listed below are T cell receptor beta chains from one sample, sequenced in a study of blood T cell repertoires in COVID-19. Clones were sequenced by immunoSEQ multiplex PCR, and TCRdb holds only the in-frame ones, with some missing. The profile shows about 68,000 clones, just over 85% of them singletons. The sequenced sample was peripheral blood. The receptors here all came from a man aged 25-40 years with acute or convalescent COVID-19. The conserved cysteine and the conserved F or W are not part of the CDR3 here. Expanded clones are given a class, and other clones once, few, many or no size at all.

CDR3 length: 17; V gene: TRBV4-1; clone size: NA; J gene: TRBJ2-5; CDR3 protein: ASSQDRRGGHQYQETQY
CDR3 length: 12; V gene: TRBV6-5; clone size: NA; J gene: TRBJ1-2; CDR3 protein: ASRAGQINYGYT
CDR3 length: 10; V gene: TRBV6-4; clone size: few; J gene: TRBJ1-3; CDR3 protein: AGQVPGNTIY
CDR3 length: 12; V gene: TRBV7-2; clone size: NA; J gene: TRBJ2-3; CDR3 protein: ASSSLAGTDTQY
CDR3 length: 13; V gene: TRBV6-1; clone size: NA; J gene: TRBJ2-1; CDR3 protein: ASSEVTSGYNEQF
CDR3 length: 14; V gene: TRBV28; clone size: NA; J gene: TRBJ1-6; CDR3 protein: ASSSAGTGDNSPLH
CDR3 length: 13; V gene: TRBV4-3; clone size: NA; J gene: TRBJ1-1; CDR3 protein: ASSQRQGMNTEAF
CDR3 length: 11; V gene: TRBV7-2; clone size: once; J gene: TRBJ1-2; CDR3 protein: ASRVTAGGGYT
CDR3 length: 13; V gene: TRBV6-6; clone size: NA; J gene: TRBJ1-6; CDR3 protein: ASSLAGQGDSPLH
CDR3 length: 14; V gene: TRBV7-8; clone size: once; J gene: TRBJ1-4; CDR3 protein: ASSPGVGATNEKLF
CDR3 length: 11; V gene: TRBV14; clone size: medium-sized; J gene: TRBJ2-7; CDR3 protein: ASSQGEPNEQY
CDR3 length: 14; V gene: TRBV9; clone size: once; J gene: TRBJ2-5; CDR3 protein: ASSVEAARTQETQY
CDR3 length: 11; V gene: TRBV7-2; clone size: NA; J gene: TRBJ2-7; CDR3 protein: ASSTDRQYEQY
CDR3 length: 13; V gene: TRBV5-1; clone size: NA; J gene: TRBJ2-7; CDR3 protein: ASSLAAGQIYEQY
CDR3 length: 13; V gene: TRBV9; clone size: NA; J gene: TRBJ2-3; CDR3 protein: ASSVGGLSTDTQY
CDR3 length: 14; V gene: TRBV28; clone size: NA; J gene: TRBJ1-5; CDR3 protein: ASSEWTGGTNQPQH
CDR3 length: 11; V gene: TRBV27; clone size: NA; J gene: TRBJ2-3; CDR3 protein: ASRPGQADTQY
CDR3 length: 12; V gene: TRBV6-5; clone size: NA; J gene: TRBJ2-7; CDR3 protein: ASSFGTGTYEQY
CDR3 length: 13; V gene: TRBV6-2/TRBV6-3; clone size: NA; J gene: TRBJ1-1; CDR3 protein: ASSYSGRANTEAF
CDR3 length: 9; V gene: TRBV20-1; clone size: NA; J gene: TRBJ2-1; CDR3 protein: SAASGNEQF
CDR3 length: 13; V gene: TRBV9; clone size: once; J gene: TRBJ2-1; CDR3 protein: ASSSGSGSYNEQF
CDR3 length: 12; V gene: TRBV19; clone size: NA; J gene: TRBJ1-6; CDR3 protein: ASSQGQNNSPLH
CDR3 length: 14; V gene: TRBV6-1; clone size: once; J gene: TRBJ2-3; CDR3 protein: ASSEALAGMTDTQY
CDR3 length: 11; V gene: TRBV2; clone size: NA; J gene: TRBJ2-7; CDR3 protein: ASKGQGAREQY
CDR3 length: 10; V gene: TRBV3-1/TRBV3-2; clone size: NA; J gene: TRBJ2-5; CDR3 protein: ASNSPGETQY
CDR3 length: 13; V gene: TRBV11-2; clone size: NA; J gene: TRBJ2-7; CDR3 protein: ASSLAPGLRYEQY
CDR3 length: 12; V gene: TRBV5-1; clone size: NA; J gene: TRBJ1-6; CDR3 protein: ASSLTVAWSPLH
CDR3 length: 12; V gene: TRBV4-3; clone size: NA; J gene: TRBJ2-2; CDR3 protein: ASCVALNTGELF
CDR3 length: 13; V gene: TRBV7-9; clone size: NA; J gene: TRBJ2-7; CDR3 protein: ASRRLAGELGEQY
CDR3 length: 16; V gene: TRBV4-2; clone size: NA; J gene: TRBJ2-3; CDR3 protein: ASSQMPGTSGSADTQY
CDR3 length: 13; V gene: TRBV28; clone size: NA; J gene: TRBJ1-1; CDR3 protein: ASSFPDRGNTEAF
CDR3 length: 16; V gene: TRBV27; clone size: NA; J gene: TRBJ2-1; CDR3 protein: ASSLWTSGSRSYNEQF
CDR3 length: 17; V gene: TRBV7-2; clone size: NA; J gene: TRBJ2-3; CDR3 protein: ASSPSAPGFRRYTDTQY
CDR3 length: 16; V gene: TRBV5-1; clone size: few; J gene: TRBJ2-5; CDR3 protein: ASSLLSGLAGGPETQY
CDR3 length: 10; V gene: TRBV5-1; clone size: NA; J gene: TRBJ2-7; CDR3 protein: ASSQGRGEQY
CDR3 length: 9; V gene: TRBV6-2/TRBV6-3; clone size: NA; J gene: TRBJ2-7; CDR3 protein: ASSHSYEQY
CDR3 length: 14; V gene: TRBV9; clone size: NA; J gene: TRBJ2-1; CDR3 protein: ASSSQGQGVFNEQF
CDR3 length: 15; V gene: TRBV28; clone size: NA; J gene: TRBJ2-3; CDR3 protein: ASSLSAGGPRTDTQY
CDR3 length: 12; V gene: TRBV28; clone size: NA; J gene: TRBJ1-6; CDR3 protein: ASSRDPRGSPLH
CDR3 length: 14; V gene: TRBV28; clone size: NA; J gene: TRBJ2-3; CDR3 protein: ASSAGLAGPTDTQY
CDR3 length: 16; V gene: TRBV4-3; clone size: NA; J gene: TRBJ2-2; CDR3 protein: ASSQEFSTSGFTGELF
CDR3 length: 12; V gene: TRBV7-3; clone size: few; J gene: TRBJ1-1; CDR3 protein: ASSLMDRGAEAF
CDR3 length: 10; V gene: TRBV12-3/TRBV12-4; clone size: NA; J gene: TRBJ2-3; CDR3 protein: ASSQTGDTQY
CDR3 length: 14; V gene: TRBV14; clone size: NA; J gene: TRBJ2-2; CDR3 protein: ASSQVGRGLTGELF
CDR3 length: 13; V gene: TRBV27; clone size: NA; J gene: TRBJ2-7; CDR3 protein: ASSPTSVGPYEQY
CDR3 length: 11; V gene: TRBV15; clone size: once; J gene: TRBJ1-5; CDR3 protein: ATSKSTGTLDN
CDR3 length: 13; V gene: TRBV10-3; clone size: NA; J gene: TRBJ1-4; CDR3 protein: ANFSREWEDEKLF
CDR3 length: 15; V gene: TRBV15; clone size: few; J gene: TRBJ1-6; CDR3 protein: ATSRTRTGLDNSPLH
CDR3 length: 14; V gene: TRBV19; clone size: NA; J gene: TRBJ2-4; CDR3 protein: ASSSWTGEGKNIQY
CDR3 length: 14; V gene: TRBV4-1; clone size: NA; J gene: TRBJ1-6; CDR3 protein: ASSLMGAAGVSPLH
CDR3 length: 13; V gene: TRBV6-4; clone size: once; J gene: TRBJ1-1; CDR3 protein: ASSEDRGPNTEAF
CDR3 length: 14; V gene: TRBV15; clone size: NA; J gene: TRBJ2-1; CDR3 protein: ATSRKTGTGINEQF
CDR3 length: 10; V gene: TRBV7-2; clone size: NA; J gene: TRBJ2-7; CDR3 protein: ASSDRRGEQY
CDR3 length: 17; V gene: TRBV4-1; clone size: once; J gene: TRBJ2-3; CDR3 protein: ASSHHPAGAGGRTDTQY